In this sample, the clone carrying this T cell receptor beta chain turned up a few times. V trimming: 2 bases; J trimming: 2 bases; junction bases outside the gene matches: 3. CDR1 LNHDA and CDR2 SQIVND come from the germline V gene (reference sequence). CDR3 length equals 15 residues. TCRdb keeps only in-frame clones here, not all; method: immunoSEQ multiplex PCR. The sample lists 5,000 or so clones, about 24% occurring once. Described treatment: randomized to nivolumab then ipilimumab (arm A) or the reverse (arm B). DNA-damaging chemotherapy had not been given to any patient beforehand. The source of the sample is a study of sequential checkpoint blockade in melanoma. As for the study in general: Each arm's sequence ended with maintenance nivolumab.

The rearrangement links TRBV19 to TRBJ2-1; 7 positions agree with TRBD2. This sequence was found in a human donor with melanoma. Sequencing used tumor tissue (inferred from file names), obtained from a patient given nivolumab and ipilimumab in sequence. As DNA, the CDR3 is TGTGCCAGTAGTATATACGGGGGGACCTACAATGAGCAGTTCTTC. Protein: CASSIYGGTYNEQFF.